This T cell receptor (beta chain) stems from a study of cytomegalovirus exposure and HLA in healthy donors. Whole-study findings and limits: A few CMV-associated chains were confirmed in vitro to be specific for CMV antigens.

The CDR3 covers 17 residues. In germline, CDR1 is SGDLS, CDR2 YYNGEE. Trimming removed 4 bases from V and 0 bases from J, with 17 bases in between. On this clone: Its specificity is unknown.

Sequenced by immunoSEQ multiplex PCR; TCRdb stores in-frame clones only, minus some. The table has some 330,000 clones, just over 85% seen once. The V call is TRBV9, the J call TRBJ1-5; no clear D gene. Sequenced input: PBMCs. The clonotype was recovered from a woman aged 18-29 years in good health and CMV-seronegative. The CDR3 region has the DNA TGTGCCAGCAGCTCCAGCGGGGAGCCCTATAGCAATCAGCCCCAGCATTTT. This codes for CASSSSGEPYSNQPQHF.